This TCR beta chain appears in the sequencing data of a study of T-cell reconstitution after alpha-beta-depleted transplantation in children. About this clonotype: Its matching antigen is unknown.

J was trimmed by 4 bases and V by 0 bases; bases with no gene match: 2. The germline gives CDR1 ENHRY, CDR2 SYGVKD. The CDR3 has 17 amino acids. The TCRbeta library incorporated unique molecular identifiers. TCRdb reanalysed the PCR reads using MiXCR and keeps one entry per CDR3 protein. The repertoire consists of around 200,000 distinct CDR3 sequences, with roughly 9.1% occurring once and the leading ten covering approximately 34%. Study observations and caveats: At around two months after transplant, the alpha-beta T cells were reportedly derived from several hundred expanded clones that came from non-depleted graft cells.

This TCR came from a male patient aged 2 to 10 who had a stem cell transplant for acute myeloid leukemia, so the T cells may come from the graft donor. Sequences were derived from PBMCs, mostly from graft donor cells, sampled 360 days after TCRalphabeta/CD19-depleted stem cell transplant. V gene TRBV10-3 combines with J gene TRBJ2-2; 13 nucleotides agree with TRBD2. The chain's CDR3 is CAISESRTSGSTGELFF. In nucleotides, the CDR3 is TGTGCCATCAGTGAGTCCCGGACTAGCGGGAGCACCGGGGAGCTGTTTTTT.